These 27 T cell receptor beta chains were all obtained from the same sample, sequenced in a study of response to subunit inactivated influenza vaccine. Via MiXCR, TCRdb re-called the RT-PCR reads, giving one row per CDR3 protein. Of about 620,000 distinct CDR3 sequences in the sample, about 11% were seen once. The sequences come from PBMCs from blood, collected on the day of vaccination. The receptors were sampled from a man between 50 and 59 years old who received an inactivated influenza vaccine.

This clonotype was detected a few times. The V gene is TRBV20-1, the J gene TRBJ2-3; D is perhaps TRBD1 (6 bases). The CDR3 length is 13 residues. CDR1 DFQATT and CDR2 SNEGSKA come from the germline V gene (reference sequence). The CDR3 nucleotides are TGCAGAGGGGGACGGCAACTCACAGATACGCAGTATTTT. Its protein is CRGGRQLTDTQYF.

DNA for the CDR3: TGTGCCAGCAGTTTACTAGCGGGAGGTGTAGATACGCAGTATTTT. As protein: CASSLLAGGVDTQYF. The chain links TRBV6-5 to TRBJ2-3; 12 bases are shared with TRBD2. The CDR3 has 15 amino acids. With 4 bases clipped from V and 5 bases from J, the junction kept 4 bases outside the gene matches. The germline V gene encodes CDR1 MNHEY and CDR2 SVGAGI.

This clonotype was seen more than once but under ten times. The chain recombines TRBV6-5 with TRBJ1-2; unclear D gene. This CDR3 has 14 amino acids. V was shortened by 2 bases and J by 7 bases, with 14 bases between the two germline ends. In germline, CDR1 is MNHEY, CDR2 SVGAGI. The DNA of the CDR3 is TGTGCCAGCAGTTACGGCCGTAGTAGTGGTGGCTACACCTTC. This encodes CASSYGRSSGGYTF.

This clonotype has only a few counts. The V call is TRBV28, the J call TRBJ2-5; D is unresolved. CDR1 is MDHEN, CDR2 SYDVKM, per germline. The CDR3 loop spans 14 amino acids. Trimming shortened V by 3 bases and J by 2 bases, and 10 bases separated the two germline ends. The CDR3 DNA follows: TGTGCCAGCAGTTTTCGGCCAGTACAAGAGACCCAGTACTTC. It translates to CASSFRPVQETQYF.

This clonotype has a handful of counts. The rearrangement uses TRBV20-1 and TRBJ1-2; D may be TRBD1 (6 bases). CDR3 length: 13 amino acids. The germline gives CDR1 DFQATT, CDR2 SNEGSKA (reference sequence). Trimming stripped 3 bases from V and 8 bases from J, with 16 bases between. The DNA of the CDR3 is TGCAGTGCTAGCCCAGACAGGCCCGGGGGCTACACCTTC. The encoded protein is CSASPDRPGGYTF.

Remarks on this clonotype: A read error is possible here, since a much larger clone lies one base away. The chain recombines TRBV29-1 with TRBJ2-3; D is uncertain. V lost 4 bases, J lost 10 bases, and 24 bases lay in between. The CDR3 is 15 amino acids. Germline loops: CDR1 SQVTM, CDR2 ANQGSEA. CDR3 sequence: CSVGLAGDLMYAQYF. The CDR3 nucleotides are TGCAGCGTTGGGCTTGCAGGAGATCTTATGTATGCGCAGTATTTT.

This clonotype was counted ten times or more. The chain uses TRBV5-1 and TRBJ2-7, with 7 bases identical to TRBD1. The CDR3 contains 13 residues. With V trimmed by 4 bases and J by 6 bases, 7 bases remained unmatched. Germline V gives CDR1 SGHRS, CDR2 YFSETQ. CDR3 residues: CASSETGSREQYF. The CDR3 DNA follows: TGCGCCAGCAGCGAGACAGGGTCCCGCGAGCAGTACTTC.

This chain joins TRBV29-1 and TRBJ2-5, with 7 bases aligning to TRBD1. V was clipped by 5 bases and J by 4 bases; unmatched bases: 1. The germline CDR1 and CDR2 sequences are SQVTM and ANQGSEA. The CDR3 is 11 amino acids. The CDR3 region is CSVTGVETQYF. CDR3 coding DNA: TGCAGCGTTACAGGGGTAGAGACCCAGTACTTC.

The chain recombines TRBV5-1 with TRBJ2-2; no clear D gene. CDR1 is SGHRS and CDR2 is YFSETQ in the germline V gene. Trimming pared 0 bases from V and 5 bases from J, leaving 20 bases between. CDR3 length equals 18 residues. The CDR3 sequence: CASSLGSRSVEKTGELFF. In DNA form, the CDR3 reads TGCGCCAGCAGCTTGGGGTCAAGAAGCGTGGAGAAAACCGGGGAGCTGTTTTTT.

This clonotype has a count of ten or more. Here the CDR3 DNA reads TGTGCCATCGGACCGAGGGGGGGTTTAAAAGAGCAGTTCTTC. It specifies CAIGPRGGLKEQFF. The chain employs TRBV10-3 and TRBJ2-1, with D possibly matching TRBD2 (7 bases). V lost 8 bases, J lost 10 bases, and 21 bases lay in between. Germline lookup yields CDR1 ENHRY and CDR2 SYGVKD. This CDR3 spans 14 amino acids.

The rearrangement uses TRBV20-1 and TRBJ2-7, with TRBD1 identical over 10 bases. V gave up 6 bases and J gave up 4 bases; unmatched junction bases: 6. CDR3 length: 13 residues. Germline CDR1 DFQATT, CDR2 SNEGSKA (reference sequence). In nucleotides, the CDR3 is TGCAGTGCCCCGGGACAGGGGTATTACGAGCAGTACTTC. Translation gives CSAPGQGYYEQYF.

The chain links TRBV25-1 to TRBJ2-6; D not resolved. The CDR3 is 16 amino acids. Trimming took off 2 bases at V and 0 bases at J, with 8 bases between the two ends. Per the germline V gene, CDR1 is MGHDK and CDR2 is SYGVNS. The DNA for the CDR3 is TGTGCCAGCAGTGAACACGGAGTCTCTGGGGCCAACGTCCTGACTTTC. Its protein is CASSEHGVSGANVLTF.

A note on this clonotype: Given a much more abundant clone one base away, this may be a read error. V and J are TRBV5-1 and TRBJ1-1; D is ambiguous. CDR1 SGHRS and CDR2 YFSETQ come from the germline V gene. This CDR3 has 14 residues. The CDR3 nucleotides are TGCACCAGCAGCTTGGGTCCCCCGGGCACTGAAGCTTTCTTT. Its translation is CTSSLGPPGTEAFF.

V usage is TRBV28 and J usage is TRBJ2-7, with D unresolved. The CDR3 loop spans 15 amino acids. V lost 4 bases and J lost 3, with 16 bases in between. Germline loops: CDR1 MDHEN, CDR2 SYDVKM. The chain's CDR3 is CASSSNRKVSYEQYF. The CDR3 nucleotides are TGTGCCAGCAGTTCAAACCGTAAGGTTAGCTACGAGCAGTACTTC.

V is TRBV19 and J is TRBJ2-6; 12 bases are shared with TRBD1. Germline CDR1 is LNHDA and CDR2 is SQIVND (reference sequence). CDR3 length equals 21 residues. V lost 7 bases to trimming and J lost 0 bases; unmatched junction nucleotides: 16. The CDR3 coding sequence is TGTGCCAGTACCCCGCGCCGGGACAGGGGGCCCCTATTCTCTGGGGCCAACGTCCTGACTTTC. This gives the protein CASTPRRDRGPLFSGANVLTF. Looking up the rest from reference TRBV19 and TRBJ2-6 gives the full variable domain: DGGITQSPKYLFRKEGQNVTLSCEQNLNHDAMYWYRQDPGQGLRLIYYSQIVNDFQKGDIAEGYSVSREKKESFPLTVTSAQKNPTAFYLCASTPRRDRGPLFSGANVLTFGAGSRLTVL.

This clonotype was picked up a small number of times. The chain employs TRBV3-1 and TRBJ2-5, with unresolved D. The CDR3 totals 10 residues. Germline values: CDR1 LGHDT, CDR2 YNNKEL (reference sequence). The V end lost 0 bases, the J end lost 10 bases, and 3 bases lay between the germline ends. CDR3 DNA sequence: TGTGCCAGCAGCCAAGACAGCCAGTACTTC. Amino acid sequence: CASSQDSQYF.

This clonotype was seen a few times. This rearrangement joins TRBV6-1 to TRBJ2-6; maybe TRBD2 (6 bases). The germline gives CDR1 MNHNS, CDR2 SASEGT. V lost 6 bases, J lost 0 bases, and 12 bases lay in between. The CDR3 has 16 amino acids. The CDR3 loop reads CASSGTPTSGANVLTF. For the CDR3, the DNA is TGTGCCAGCAGCGGGACTCCTACCTCTGGGGCCAACGTCCTGACTTTC.

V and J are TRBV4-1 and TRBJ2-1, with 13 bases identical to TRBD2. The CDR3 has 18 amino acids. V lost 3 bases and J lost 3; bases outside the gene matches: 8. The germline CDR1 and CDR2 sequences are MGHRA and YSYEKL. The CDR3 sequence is CASSHVTGTSGDYNEQFF. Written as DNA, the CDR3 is TGCGCCAGCAGCCACGTGACCGGGACTAGCGGGGACTACAATGAGCAGTTCTTC.

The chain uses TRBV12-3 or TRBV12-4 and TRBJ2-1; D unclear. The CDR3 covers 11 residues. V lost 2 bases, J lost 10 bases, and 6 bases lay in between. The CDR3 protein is CASSLFGEQFF. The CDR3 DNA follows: TGTGCCAGCAGTTTATTCGGGGAGCAGTTCTTC.

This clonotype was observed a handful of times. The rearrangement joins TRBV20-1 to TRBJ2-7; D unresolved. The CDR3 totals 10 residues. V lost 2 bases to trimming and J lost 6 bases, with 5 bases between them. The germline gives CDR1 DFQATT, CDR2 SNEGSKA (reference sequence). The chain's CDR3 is CSARRSEQYF. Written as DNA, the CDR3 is TGCAGTGCTAGAAGGTCCGAGCAGTACTTC.

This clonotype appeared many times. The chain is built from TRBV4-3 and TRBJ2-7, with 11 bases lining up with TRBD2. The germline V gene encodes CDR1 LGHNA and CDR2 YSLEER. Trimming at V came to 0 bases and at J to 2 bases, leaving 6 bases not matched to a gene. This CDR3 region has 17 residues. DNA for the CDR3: TGCGCCAGCAGCCAAGAACTAGCGGGAGCTCCCACCTACGAGCAGTACTTC. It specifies CASSQELAGAPTYEQYF.

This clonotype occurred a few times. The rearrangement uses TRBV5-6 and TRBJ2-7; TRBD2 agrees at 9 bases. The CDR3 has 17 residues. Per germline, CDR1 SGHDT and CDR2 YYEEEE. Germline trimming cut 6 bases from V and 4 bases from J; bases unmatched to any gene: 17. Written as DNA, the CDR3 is TGTGCCAGCAACAACTGGAAGCGGGGGGCGAAGGAGTACGAGCAGTACTTC. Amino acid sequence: CASNNWKRGAKEYEQYF.

The DNA for the CDR3 is TGTGCCAGCAGCCATTTCGGGGCGCAGGGAGGGGCTTTCTTT. As protein: CASSHFGAQGGAFF. The chain uses TRBV14 and TRBJ1-1; perhaps TRBD1 as D (5 bases). This CDR3 region has 14 residues. Per germline, CDR1 SGHDN and CDR2 FVKESK. The germline V and J ends were trimmed by 3 bases and 11 bases, with 19 bases remaining between them.

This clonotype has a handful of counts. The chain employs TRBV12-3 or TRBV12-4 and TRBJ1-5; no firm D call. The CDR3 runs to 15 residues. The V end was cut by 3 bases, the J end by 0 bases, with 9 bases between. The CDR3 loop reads CASSLDGSSNQPQHF. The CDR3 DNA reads TGTGCCAGCAGTTTGGACGGAAGTAGCAATCAGCCCCAGCATTTT.

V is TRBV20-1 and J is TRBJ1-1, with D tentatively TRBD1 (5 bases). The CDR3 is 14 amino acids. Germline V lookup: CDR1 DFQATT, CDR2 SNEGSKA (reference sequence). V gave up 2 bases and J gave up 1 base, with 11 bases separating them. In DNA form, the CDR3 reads TGCAGTGCTAGAATGGGACGCGCGAACACTGAAGCTTTCTTT. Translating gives CSARMGRANTEAFF.

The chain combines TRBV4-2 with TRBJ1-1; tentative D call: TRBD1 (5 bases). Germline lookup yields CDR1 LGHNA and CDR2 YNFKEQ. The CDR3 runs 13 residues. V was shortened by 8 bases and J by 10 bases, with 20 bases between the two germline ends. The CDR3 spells CASGPGPGFVAFF. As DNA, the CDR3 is TGTGCCAGCGGCCCCGGGCCAGGGTTCGTAGCTTTCTTT.

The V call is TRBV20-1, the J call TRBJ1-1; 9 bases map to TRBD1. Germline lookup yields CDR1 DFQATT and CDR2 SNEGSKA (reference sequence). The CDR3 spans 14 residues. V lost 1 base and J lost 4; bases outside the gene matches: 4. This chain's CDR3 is CSARVGQGTTEAFF. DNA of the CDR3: TGCAGTGCTAGAGTTGGACAGGGGACCACTGAAGCTTTCTTT.